What follows is one TCR beta chain and its context. Antigen unknown. CDR3 length: 15 residues. V lost 6 bases, J lost 0 bases, and 11 bases lay in between. CDR1 and CDR2 (germline): MNHEY, SVGAGI. These data are taken from a study of shared clonotypes between healthy human individuals. Here immunoSEQ multiplex PCR was the method, and the copy in TCRdb shows in-frame clones only, minus some. The table includes about 2 million clones, roughly 95% detected once. Donors had no recently reported acute infections or vaccinations and were HIV-negative. Whole-study results and caveats: With a handful of donors compared, about 5.2% of naive CD4 clonotypes were shared. Sampling used blood alone; tissue repertoires probably differ.

Input material: naive CD4+ T cells sorted from blood. Subset denoted: CD45RA+ positively selected. This TCR was recovered from a man younger than 30 in good health. This chain uses TRBV6-5 with TRBJ2-2; TRBD2 might be the D (5 bases). DNA of the CDR3: TGTGCCAGCAGAGAGGGCGGAGCGAACACCGGGGAGCTGTTTTTT. Translation: CASREGGANTGELFF.